A selection of T cell receptor beta chains follows, all from one sample in a study of blood T cell repertoires in COVID-19. Using immunoSEQ multiplex PCR, the repertoire was profiled, and TCRdb retains in-frame clones only, with some absent. The table records about 120,000 clones, over 75% of them present only once. The sequenced sample consisted of peripheral blood. All receptors come from a man of 80 years or more with active or convalescent COVID-19. CDR3s include the opening cysteine and the closing phenylalanine or tryptophan. The D gene is left open where the match is weak. A row's size may be missing; if present it is once, few, many or a size class.

d_call,j_call,v_call,clone_size,cdr3_aa,cdr3_nt
TRBD2,TRBJ2-5,TRBV7-9,.,CASSLGLAMETQYF,TGTGCCAGCAGCTTAGGACTAGCCATGGAGACCCAGTACTTC
.,TRBJ2-5,TRBV15,.,CATSREYSGKAQYF,TGTGCCACCAGCAGAGAATATTCGGGGAAGGCCCAGTACTTC
.,TRBJ1-1,TRBV19,.,CATSLEGRAAEAFF,TGTGCCACTTCCTTGGAGGGCAGGGCAGCTGAAGCTTTCTTT
.,TRBJ2-2,TRBV18,.,CASSPPGDTGELFF,TGTGCCAGCTCACCACCTGGAGACACCGGGGAGCTGTTTTTT
.,TRBJ1-4,TRBV9,once,CASSAQPSEKLFF,TGTGCCAGCAGCGCCCAACCGAGCGAAAAACTGTTTTTT
TRBD2,TRBJ2-3,TRBV6-2/TRBV6-3,once,CASSPGSSGGYTDTQYF,TGTGCCAGCAGCCCTGGGAGTAGCGGGGGGTACACAGATACGCAGTATTTT
TRBD2,TRBJ2-7,TRBV5-1,.,CASSLAGVTYEQYF,TGCGCCAGCAGTCTAGCGGGAGTCACCTACGAGCAGTACTTC
.,TRBJ2-5,TRBV24-1,.,CATSEGGQLQETQYF,TGTGCCACCAGTGAGGGGGGTCAACTCCAAGAGACCCAGTACTTC
TRBD1,TRBJ1-2,TRBV11-2,.,CASSPGQFYGYTF,TGTGCCAGCAGCCCGGGACAGTTCTATGGCTACACCTTC
TRBD1,TRBJ2-7,TRBV6-5,.,CASRSGTGVEQYF,TGTGCCAGCAGATCCGGGACAGGGGTGGAGCAGTACTTC
.,TRBJ2-3,TRBV6-5,.,CASSYGITDTQYF,TGTGCCAGCAGTTACGGCATCACAGATACGCAGTATTTT
.,TRBJ1-6,TRBV15,once,CATSRDRAGGSPLHF,TGTGCCACCAGCAGAGATCGGGCAGGAGGTTCACCCCTCCACTTT
TRBD1,TRBJ1-2,TRBV30,.,CAWSIAGQNYGYTF,TGTGCCTGGAGCATAGCGGGACAGAACTATGGCTACACCTTC
.,TRBJ1-4,TRBV6-5,.,CATSLGGEREKLFF,TGTGCCACCAGTTTAGGAGGGGAACGAGAAAAACTGTTTTTT
.,TRBJ1-2,TRBV28,few,CASSFRAPPYGYTF,TGTGCCAGCAGTTTCAGGGCCCCACCCTATGGCTACACCTTC
TRBD2,TRBJ2-1,TRBV28,.,CASSRTGGDNEQFF,TGTGCCAGCAGTCGAACCGGGGGGGACAATGAGCAGTTCTTC
.,TRBJ1-6,TRBV7-3,.,CASSLNPGQVNSPLHF,TGTGCCAGCAGTCTTAACCCGGGACAAGTAAATTCACCCCTCCACTTT
.,TRBJ2-3,TRBV24-1,.,CATSDPAPAKTDTQYF,TGTGCCACCAGTGATCCCGCCCCAGCGAAAACAGATACGCAGTATTTT
TRBD1,TRBJ1-5,TRBV29-1,.,CSVQGQENQPQHF,TGCAGCGTCCAAGGACAGGAGAATCAGCCCCAGCATTTT
.,TRBJ1-3,TRBV30,.,CAWSVSPGFHSGNTIYF,TGTGCCTGGAGTGTATCTCCAGGGTTCCACTCTGGAAACACCATATATTTT
TRBD1,TRBJ1-5,TRBV19,.,CASSLPGTGRPRPQHF,TGTGCCAGTAGTCTTCCCGGGACAGGACGTCCTCGGCCCCAGCATTTT
TRBD1,TRBJ1-1,TRBV6-6,.,CASSYGQDTEAFF,TGTGCCAGCAGTTACGGACAGGACACTGAAGCTTTCTTT
TRBD1,TRBJ1-1,TRBV29-1,.,CSVAGTGRVGGTEAFF,TGCAGCGTAGCCGGGACAGGGAGGGTTGGGGGCACTGAAGCTTTCTTT
.,TRBJ1-1,TRBV7-2,.,CASSFDRSGRSEAFF,TGTGCCAGCAGCTTCGACAGGTCGGGGCGATCTGAAGCTTTCTTT
TRBD2,TRBJ2-5,TRBV7-8,.,CASSYRGLAGETQYF,TGTGCCAGCAGCTATAGGGGACTAGCTGGTGAGACCCAGTACTTC
.,TRBJ2-5,TRBV18,.,CASSPPVSGETQYF,TGTGCCAGCTCACCACCGGTTAGCGGAGAGACCCAGTACTTC
.,TRBJ1-2,TRBV15,.,CATSREMKAGSSGYTF,TGTGCCACCAGCAGAGAGATGAAGGCAGGGTCAAGTGGCTACACCTTC
.,TRBJ2-5,TRBV5-4,.,CASKEKSQETQYF,TGTGCCAGTAAAGAGAAGAGTCAAGAGACCCAGTACTTC
.,TRBJ2-4,TRBV18,.,CASSPPQGGGIQYF,TGTGCCAGCTCACCACCGCAAGGAGGTGGCATTCAGTACTTC
TRBD2,TRBJ2-5,TRBV19,.,CASSKRQGGAGGRQETQYF,TGTGCCAGTAGTAAGAGGCAGGGAGGAGCGGGGGGTCGTCAAGAGACCCAGTACTTC
TRBD2,TRBJ2-3,TRBV5-4,.,CASSSGTSGRASWPDTQYF,TGTGCCAGCAGCTCCGGGACTAGCGGGAGGGCTTCGTGGCCAGATACGCAGTATTTT
.,TRBJ1-5,TRBV2,.,CASTLAGTRNQPQHF,TGTGCCAGCACCCTTGCCGGGACAAGAAATCAGCCCCAGCATTTT
TRBD1,TRBJ1-1,TRBV7-3,.,CASSDTGVGEAFF,TGTGCCAGCAGCGACACAGGGGTGGGTGAAGCTTTCTTT
TRBD1,TRBJ2-7,TRBV11-2,.,CASSSTGQSYEQYF,TGTGCCAGCAGCTCCACGGGACAGTCCTACGAGCAGTACTTC
TRBD1,TRBJ2-3,TRBV4-1,.,CASSNRGRDTQYF,TGCGCCAGCTCGAACAGGGGCAGGGATACGCAGTATTTT
.,TRBJ1-1,TRBV19,.,CASRVSTEAFF,TGTGCCAGTCGGGTGAGCACTGAAGCTTTCTTT
TRBD2,TRBJ2-1,TRBV20-1,.,CSASRAGGPSYNEQFF,TGCAGTGCTAGTAGGGCGGGAGGGCCCTCCTACAATGAGCAGTTCTTC
TRBD2,TRBJ2-7,TRBV5-1,.,CASSEGLAAIYEQYF,TGCGCCAGCAGCGAGGGACTAGCGGCGATATACGAGCAGTACTTC
.,TRBJ1-2,TRBV28,.,CASSFNKRGYTF,TGTGCCAGCAGTTTTAATAAGCGAGGCTACACCTTC
.,TRBJ2-7,TRBV27,.,CASGPYEQYF,TGTGCCAGCGGGCCCTACGAGCAGTACTTC
TRBD1,TRBJ1-1,TRBV19,.,CASSIDRTGVGGAFF,TGTGCCAGTAGTATAGACCGGACAGGGGTCGGGGGAGCTTTCTTT
.,TRBJ2-5,TRBV28,few,CASSLLGQGNKETQYF,TGTGCCAGCAGTTTATTGGGGCAGGGAAATAAAGAGACCCAGTACTTC
.,TRBJ1-2,TRBV27,.,CASSYNRVGGGYTF,TGTGCCAGCAGTTACAACAGGGTTGGGGGTGGCTACACCTTC